This T cell receptor beta chain is from a study of T cell responses to AZD1222 COVID-19 vaccine. Note on this clone: Its specificity is unknown.

V was pared by 4 bases and J by 5 bases, with 5 bases between. CDR3 length: 11 amino acids. Per germline, CDR1 KGHSY and CDR2 FQNENV. Measured with immunoSEQ multiplex PCR; TCRdb has only the in-frame clones, and not every one. The table has about 160,000 clones, 90% seen once. Points from the study as a whole: Compared with day 0, the breadth and depth of the Spike-specific TCR repertoire rose significantly after two doses of AZD1222.

The source is an adult in good health. J is TRBJ1-1 and V is TRBV16, with D unresolved. Material: peripheral blood, obtained on day 0 of AZD1222 vaccination. The CDR3 sequence: CASSLFTEAFF. DNA for the CDR3: TGTGCCAGCAGCCTCTTTACTGAAGCTTTCTTT.